This T cell receptor (beta chain) originates from a study of glioma-infiltrating T cells. About this clonotype: Its antigen is not identified. With a much larger clone just one base away, this may be a read error.

This CDR3 contains 16 residues. Germline V gene data show CDR1 as SEHNR and CDR2 as FQNEAQ (reference sequence). The iRepertoire nested amplicon-rescue multiplex PCR amplified TCR alpha and beta CDR3s from RNA. MiXCR, applied by TCRdb to the multiplex PCR reads, yields one record per CDR3 protein. The repertoire holds 95,000 to 110,000 distinct CDR3 sequences, with about 30% as singletons. Study-wide results and caveats: Gliomas, especially low-grade, showed above-expected tissue-blood divergence; non-neoplastic patients showed below.

The sequenced sample consisted of glioma tissue, nonneoplastic brain tissue, or PBMCs (not recorded which). This clonotype was sampled from a human donor with low-grade glioma or glioblastoma, undergoing nonglioma brain surgery, or in good health (not recorded which). The V gene is TRBV7-9, the J gene TRBJ2-1, with unresolved D. The CDR3 reads CARSLVPVLGRNEQFF. As DNA, the CDR3 is TGTGCCAGAAGCTTAGTCCCAGTCCTGGGTCGCAATGAGCAGTTCTTC.